The 2 T cell receptor beta chains in this list originate from one sample, sequenced in a study of beta chain features in type 1 diabetes. The entirety of the isolated RNA underwent reverse transcription, so expressed TCRB transcripts were sequenced. The assay was immunoSEQ multiplex PCR, and TCRdb's table has in-frame clones only and misses some. In the table there are 810,000 or so clones, about a sixth of which are singletons. The sequencing sample was made of naive CD4+ T cells from blood. The origin of the receptors is a young woman in good health.

In this sample, this clone turned up a few times. CDR3 DNA sequence: TGCGCCACCACGAAGGGTGGGGGTCCAGATACGCAGTATTTT. Its translation is CATTKGGGPDTQYF. The rearrangement joins TRBV5-1 to TRBJ2-3; either TRBD1 or TRBD2 may supply D (5 bases each). This CDR3 region has 14 residues. The ends were cut back, 9 bases at V and 4 bases at J, with 18 bases in the middle. In germline, CDR1 is SGHRS, CDR2 YFSETQ.

This clone turned up a few times. V is TRBV28 and J is TRBJ2-3, with 13 bases aligning to TRBD2. The CDR3 is made up of 17 amino acids. The V gene's germline CDR1 is MDHEN and CDR2 SYDVKM. J gave up 6 bases and V 7 bases, and 13 bases lay outside the gene matches. The CDR3 DNA reads TGTGCCAGCACCCCACCGGGACTAGCGGGAAGCTGGGATACGCAGTATTTT. Encoded protein: CASTPPGLAGSWDTQYF.